These 14 T cell receptor beta chains share one sample of origin, sequenced in a study of shared clonotypes between healthy human individuals. Clones were sequenced by immunoSEQ multiplex PCR, and TCRdb holds only the in-frame ones, with some missing. The profile covers millions of clones, with just over 90% appearing a single time and 0.39% taken by the ten largest. The specimen was naive CD4+ T cells from PBMCs. Described subset: CD45RA+ positively selected. The receptor source for this set is a man between 18 and 35 years old in good health. Some clones in this sample may be carry-over from other donors' samples.

The V gene is TRBV30, the J gene TRBJ1-3, with TRBD1 identical over 7 bases. This CDR3 is 16 amino acids long. Germline V lookup: CDR1 GTSNPN, CDR2 SVGIG (reference sequence). Unmatched junction bases numbered 8, after V lost 3 bases and J lost 0 bases. CDR3 sequence reads: CAWRQGVYPSGNTIYF. The CDR3, as DNA: TGTGCCTGGAGGCAGGGGGTCTACCCCTCTGGAAACACCATATATTTT.

The chain joins TRBV7-8 to TRBJ2-3, with D perhaps given as TRBD1 or TRBD2 (5 bases each). Trimming took 5 bases from V and 2 from J, leaving 14 bases between them. The CDR3 is 15 amino acids. Germline V gene sequence: CDR1 SGHVS, CDR2 FQNEAQ. CDR3 DNA: TGTGCCAGCAGCCCTCGGGACGCAGACACAGATACGCAGTATTTT. Its protein is CASSPRDADTDTQYF.

Only one count was recorded for this clone. As DNA, the CDR3 is TGTGCCAGCAGCCAGGACGGCTATGGCTACACCTTC. As protein: CASSQDGYGYTF. The rearrangement uses TRBV7-3 and TRBJ1-2; D is uncertain. CDR1 SGHTA and CDR2 FQGTGA come from the germline V gene. CDR3 size: 12 residues. Trimming removed 5 bases from V and 4 bases from J, with 8 bases in between.

The chain joins TRBV5-1 to TRBJ2-2; weak D call: TRBD2 (6 bases). The germline V gene has CDR1 SGHRS and CDR2 YFSETQ. The V end lost 4 bases, the J end lost 6 bases, and 13 bases lay between the germline ends. This CDR3 contains 14 residues. The CDR3 bases are TGCGCCAGCAGCCCCGATGGAGGGTCCGGGGAGCTGTTTTTT. It specifies CASSPDGGSGELFF.

This clone was observed once. The genes are TRBV6-1 and TRBJ2-5; no clear D gene. The CDR3 has 15 amino acids. V lost 3 bases and J lost 5, with 16 bases in between. Germline V gene data show CDR1 as MNHNS and CDR2 as SASEGT. In DNA form, the CDR3 reads TGTGCCAGCAGTGATGAAACCTACCTTCGGGAGACCCAGTACTTC. It codes for CASSDETYLRETQYF.

V gene TRBV9 combines with J gene TRBJ2-3; 11 bases agree with TRBD2. From germline, CDR1 is SGDLS and CDR2 YYNGEE. The V gene end was trimmed by 1 base and the J gene end by 8 bases; junction bases not matched to a gene: 6. The CDR3 is 15 residues long. The CDR3 DNA sequence: TGTGCCAGCAGCGTAACTAGCGGGAGTGGAGGTACGCAGTATTTT. This encodes CASSVTSGSGGTQYF.

The chain has TRBV5-3 and TRBJ1-4; maybe TRBD1 (5 bases). TRBV5-3 is reported as an ORF; its role is uncertain. Trimming took 8 bases from V and 5 from J, leaving 13 bases between them. The CDR3 contains 13 residues. The DNA for the CDR3 is TGTGCCAGCGTCCGGGACGGGAATGAAAAACTGTTTTTT. Residues: CASVRDGNEKLFF.

On this clone itself: Distinct nucleotide sequences in the sample also encode this CDR3. The chain couples TRBV5-1 to TRBJ2-1; D is unresolved. There are 12 residues in the CDR3. With 1 base removed from V and 6 bases from J, the gap between germline ends came to 5 bases. The germline V gene has CDR1 SGHRS and CDR2 YFSETQ. The chain's CDR3 is CASSLQFNEQFF. CDR3 bases: TGCGCCAGCAGCTTGCAGTTCAATGAGCAGTTCTTC.

J is TRBJ2-1 and V is TRBV4-2; no definite D call. CDR1 and CDR2 (germline): LGHNA, YNFKEQ. The length of the CDR3 is 17 residues. V dropped 3 bases and J dropped 6 bases, with 21 bases sitting between them. CDR3 sequence (DNA): TGTGCCAGCAGCCAGGGGATCATGTCCCTCGGAGCCAATGAGCAGTTCTTC. This codes for CASSQGIMSLGANEQFF.

This rearrangement joins TRBV5-1 to TRBJ1-4; D is uncertain. This CDR3 has 17 amino acids. The V and J ends lost 4 bases and 0 bases respectively, with 16 bases between them. Looked up from germline, CDR1 is SGHRS and CDR2 is YFSETQ. The CDR3 DNA is TGCGCCAGCAGCGTGGGTACAGCGGCGACAACTAATGAAAAACTGTTTTTT. As protein: CASSVGTAATTNEKLFF.

This sequence joins TRBV5-4 and TRBJ2-7; 9 bases line up with TRBD1. The CDR3 has 14 amino acids. After removal of 4 bases from V and 5 bases from J, the junction contained 7 bases not matched to a gene. Per the germline V gene, CDR1 is SGHNT and CDR2 is YYREEE (reference sequence). Here the CDR3 DNA reads TGTGCCAGCAGCCCAGGGACAGGGAGGGACGAGCAGTACTTC. This encodes CASSPGTGRDEQYF. The full variable domain, its missing parts supplied by reference TRBV5-4 and TRBJ2-7, is ETGVTQSPTHLIKTRGQQVTLRCSSQSGHNTVSWYQQALGQGPQFIFQYYREEENGRGNFPPRFSGLQFPNYSSELNVNALELDDSALYLCASSPGTGRDEQYFGPGTRLTVT.

A single count supports this clone. In the same sample, other DNA sequences code for this CDR3. The V gene is TRBV28, the J gene TRBJ2-3, with D perhaps matching TRBD2 (5 bases). Germline V gene sequence: CDR1 MDHEN, CDR2 SYDVKM. V was clipped by 4 bases and J by 2 bases, with 7 bases between them. The CDR3 totals 13 residues. The CDR3 sequence: CASSSDFTDTQYF. CDR3 coding DNA: TGTGCCAGCAGTTCGGACTTCACAGATACGCAGTATTTT.

This clone was seen only once. The CDR3 region has the DNA TGTGCCAGCAGCCCGAGACTAGCGGGAGCTTCGGATGAGCAGTTCTTC. Its protein product is CASSPRLAGASDEQFF. The J gene is TRBJ2-1, the V gene TRBV9; TRBD2 aligns across 12 bases. The CDR3 extends over 16 amino acids. Germline lookup yields CDR1 SGDLS and CDR2 YYNGEE. The V segment lost 4 bases and the J segment 8 bases; nucleotides outside the gene matches: 10.

Comments on this clone: The same CDR3 also results from other DNA sequences found in this sample. The chain's CDR3 is CASSPRQDNEQFF. CDR3 bases: TGTGCCAGCTCACCAAGGCAAGACAATGAGCAGTTCTTC. V is TRBV18 and J is TRBJ2-1; D unresolved. V lost 2 bases and J 5 bases, leaving 7 bases between the germline ends. Looked up from germline, CDR1 is KGHSH and CDR2 is LQKENI. The CDR3 is 13 residues long.